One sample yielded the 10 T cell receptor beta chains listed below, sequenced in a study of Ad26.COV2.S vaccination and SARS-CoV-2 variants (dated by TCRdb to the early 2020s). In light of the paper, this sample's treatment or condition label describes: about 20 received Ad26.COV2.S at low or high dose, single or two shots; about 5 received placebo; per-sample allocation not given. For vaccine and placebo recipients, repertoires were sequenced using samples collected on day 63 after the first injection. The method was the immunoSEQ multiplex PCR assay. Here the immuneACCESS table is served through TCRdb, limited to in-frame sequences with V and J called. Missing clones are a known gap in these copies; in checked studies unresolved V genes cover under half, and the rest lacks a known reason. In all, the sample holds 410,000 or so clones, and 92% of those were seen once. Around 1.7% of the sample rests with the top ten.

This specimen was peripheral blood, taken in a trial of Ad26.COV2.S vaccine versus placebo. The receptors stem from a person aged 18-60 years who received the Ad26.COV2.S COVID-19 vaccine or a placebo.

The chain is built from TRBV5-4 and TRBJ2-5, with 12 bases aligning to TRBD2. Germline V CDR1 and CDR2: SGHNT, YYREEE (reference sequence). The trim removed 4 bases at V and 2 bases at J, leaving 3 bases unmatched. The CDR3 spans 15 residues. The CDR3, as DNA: TGTGCCAGCAGCCGGACTAGCGGGGATCAAGAGACCCAGTACTTC. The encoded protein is CASSRTSGDQETQYF.

The CDR3 is CASSLFPTPPRGHTEAFF. The CDR3, as DNA: TGTGCCAGCAGTTTATTTCCCACTCCCCCCCGGGGGCACACTGAAGCTTTCTTT. The chain links TRBV27 to TRBJ1-1; TRBD1 might be the D (6 bases). The CDR3 is 18 residues long. The ends were cut back, 1 base at V and 3 bases at J, with 21 bases in the middle. Germline-derived CDR1 and CDR2 are MNHEY and SMNVEV (reference sequence).

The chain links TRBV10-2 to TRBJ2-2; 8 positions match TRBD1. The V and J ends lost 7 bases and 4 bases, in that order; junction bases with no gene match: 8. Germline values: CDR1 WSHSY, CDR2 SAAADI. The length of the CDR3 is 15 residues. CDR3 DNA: TGCGCCAGCAACTCAGGGGGCGCGGGCACCGGGGAGCTGTTTTTT. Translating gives CASNSGGAGTGELFF.

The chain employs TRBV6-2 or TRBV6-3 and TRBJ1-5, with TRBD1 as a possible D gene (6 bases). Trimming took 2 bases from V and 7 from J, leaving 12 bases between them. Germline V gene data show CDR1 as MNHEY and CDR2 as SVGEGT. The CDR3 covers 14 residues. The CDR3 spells CASSYIDRKQPQHF. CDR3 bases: TGTGCCAGCAGTTACATTGACAGGAAGCAGCCCCAGCATTTT.

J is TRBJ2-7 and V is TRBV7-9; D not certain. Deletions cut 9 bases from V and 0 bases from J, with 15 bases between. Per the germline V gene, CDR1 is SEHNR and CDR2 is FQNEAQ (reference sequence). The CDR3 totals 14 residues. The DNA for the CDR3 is TGTGCCAGTACCCTGTCTGGAAACTCCTACGAGCAGTACTTC. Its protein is CASTLSGNSYEQYF.

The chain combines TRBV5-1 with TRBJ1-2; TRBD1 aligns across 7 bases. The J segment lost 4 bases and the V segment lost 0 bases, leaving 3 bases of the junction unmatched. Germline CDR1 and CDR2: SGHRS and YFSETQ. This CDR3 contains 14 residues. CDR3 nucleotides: TGCGCCAGCAGCTTGGACAGGGGTTTCTATGGCTACACCTTC. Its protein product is CASSLDRGFYGYTF.

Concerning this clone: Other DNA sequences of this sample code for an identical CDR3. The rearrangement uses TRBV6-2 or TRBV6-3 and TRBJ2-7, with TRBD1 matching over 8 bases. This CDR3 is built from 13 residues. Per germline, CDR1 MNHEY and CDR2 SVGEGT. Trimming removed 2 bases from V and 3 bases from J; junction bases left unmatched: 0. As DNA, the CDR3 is TGTGCCAGCAGTTACGACAGGGGCTACGAGCAGTACTTC. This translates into CASSYDRGYEQYF.

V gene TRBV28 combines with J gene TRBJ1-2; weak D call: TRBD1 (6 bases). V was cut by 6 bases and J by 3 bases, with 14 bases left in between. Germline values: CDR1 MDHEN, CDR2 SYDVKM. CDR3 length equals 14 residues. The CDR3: CASSWGGGYYGYTF. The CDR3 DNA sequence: TGTGCCAGCAGCTGGGGGGGCGGCTACTATGGCTACACCTTC.

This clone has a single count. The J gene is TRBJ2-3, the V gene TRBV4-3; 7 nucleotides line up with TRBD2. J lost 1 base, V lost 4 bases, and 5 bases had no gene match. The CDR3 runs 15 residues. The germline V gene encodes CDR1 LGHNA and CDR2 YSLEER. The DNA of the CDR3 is TGCGCCAGCAGCCCGGGGGGTCCTGGCACAGATACGCAGTATTTT. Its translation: CASSPGGPGTDTQYF.

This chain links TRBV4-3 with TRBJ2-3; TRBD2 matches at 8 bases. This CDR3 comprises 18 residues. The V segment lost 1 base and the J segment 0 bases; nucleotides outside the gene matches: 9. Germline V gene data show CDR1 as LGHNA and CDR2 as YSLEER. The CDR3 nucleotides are TGCGCCAGCAGCCAAGTTAGCGGGGCCTACTCTAGCACAGATACGCAGTATTTT. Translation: CASSQVSGAYSSTDTQYF.